The 31 T cell receptor beta chains presented below share a single source sample, sequenced in a study of CD8+ T cells in alopecia areata. As the sequencing template, cDNA was produced by extracting RNA and reverse transcribing it. The method was immunoSEQ multiplex PCR; TCRdb's version includes in-frame clones alone and lacks a portion of them. The sample carries 150,000 or so clones, around 50% recorded once. Specimen: CD4+ T cells sorted from blood. These receptors were collected from a human donor with alopecia areata.

The chain combines TRBV25-1 with TRBJ2-4, with 9 positions matching TRBD2. CDR3 length equals 16 residues. Germline V gene lookup returns CDR1 MGHDK and CDR2 SYGVNS. V was clipped by 1 base and J by 3 bases; unmatched bases: 4. The CDR3 here is CASSELAGVGKNIQYF. In DNA form, the CDR3 reads TGTGCCAGCAGTGAATTAGCGGGAGTCGGCAAAAACATTCAGTACTTC.

This clone was counted between two and nine times. The rearrangement joins TRBV4-1 to TRBJ2-5; 7 bases line up with TRBD1. Germline V gene data show CDR1 as MGHRA and CDR2 as YSYEKL. With V trimmed by 0 bases and J by 3 bases, 7 bases remained unmatched. CDR3 length: 16 residues. In DNA form, the CDR3 reads TGCGCCAGCAGCCAAGACCCGACAGGGCCAAAAGAGACCCAGTACTTC. This translates into CASSQDPTGPKETQYF.

V is TRBV4-1 and J is TRBJ2-6; D gene unclear. CDR3 length: 15 residues. The germline V gene encodes CDR1 MGHRA and CDR2 YSYEKL. Deletions cut 6 bases from V and 2 bases from J, with 11 bases between. The CDR3 sequence: CASRPTSTGANVLTF. The CDR3 DNA reads as TGCGCCAGCAGGCCTACCAGTACTGGGGCCAACGTCCTGACTTTC.

The V and J genes are TRBV27 and TRBJ2-1; tentatively, D is TRBD1 (6 bases). V dropped 5 bases and J dropped 12 bases, with 17 bases sitting between them. The CDR3 is 13 residues long. Germline V gene sequence: CDR1 MNHEY, CDR2 SMNVEV (reference sequence). The CDR3 sequence: CASSIRDTMRQFF. DNA of the CDR3: TGTGCCAGCAGTATCAGGGACACTATGAGGCAGTTCTTC.

V and J are TRBV29-1 and TRBJ2-5, with 10 bases identical to TRBD2. The CDR3 totals 16 residues. The trim removed 0 bases at V and 2 bases at J, leaving 6 bases unmatched. Germline V gives CDR1 SQVTM, CDR2 ANQGSEA. The CDR3 sequence is CSVEESTSGNQETQYF. As DNA, the CDR3 is TGCAGCGTTGAAGAAAGCACTAGCGGGAATCAAGAGACCCAGTACTTC.

This chain links TRBV28 with TRBJ2-3; 8 bases fit TRBD2. The CDR3 covers 14 residues. Germline values: CDR1 MDHEN, CDR2 SYDVKM. V was pared by 7 bases and J by 0 bases, with 3 bases of the junction left unmatched. The CDR3, as DNA: TGTGCCAGCACCCTAGCGGGCAGCACAGATACGCAGTATTTT. Its protein is CASTLAGSTDTQYF.

The V and J genes are TRBV29-1 and TRBJ1-2, with 11 bases lining up with TRBD1. The trim removed 5 bases at V and 2 bases at J, leaving 7 bases unmatched. The length of the CDR3 is 15 residues. The germline V gene has CDR1 SQVTM and CDR2 ANQGSEA. CDR3 sequence: CSVRRGQGENYGYTF. The CDR3 region has the DNA TGCAGCGTTCGTCGGGGACAGGGGGAAAACTATGGCTACACCTTC.

Note on this clone: This same CDR3 is encoded by further DNA sequences in the sample. The CDR3, as DNA: TGTGCCAGCAGTTACTCCGCCTACAATGAGCAGTTCTTC. Translated: CASSYSAYNEQFF. The chain joins TRBV6-6 to TRBJ2-1; D remains unclear. Trimming removed 0 bases at V and 2 bases at J, with 2 bases between. Germline V gene sequence: CDR1 MNHNY, CDR2 SVGAGI (reference sequence). The CDR3 runs 13 residues.

With respect to this clone: This sample also contains other DNA sequences that code for the same CDR3. The chain is built from TRBV18 and TRBJ1-1; 8 positions agree with TRBD1. The CDR3 contains 14 residues. Germline CDR1 KGHSH, CDR2 LQKENI. With V trimmed by 3 bases and J by 5 bases, 5 bases remained unmatched. For the CDR3, the DNA is TGTGCCAGCTCACCGCGACAGGGGAATACTGAAGCTTTCTTT. Its translation: CASSPRQGNTEAFF.

This clone occurred a few times. V gene TRBV5-4 combines with J gene TRBJ2-1; 9 bases are a match to TRBD1. V lost 5 bases, J lost 8 bases, and 11 bases stayed unmatched. Germline V gene sequence: CDR1 SGHNT, CDR2 YYREEE (reference sequence). This CDR3 spans 15 amino acids. CDR3 region: CASRSQGARVDEQFF. CDR3 sequence (DNA): TGTGCCAGCAGATCACAGGGGGCAAGGGTGGATGAGCAGTTCTTC.

This clone occurred once. DNA for the CDR3: TGTGCCAGCAGTGGTCTTGGACGCCAGAACTATGGCTACACCTTC. It specifies CASSGLGRQNYGYTF. This chain uses TRBV2 with TRBJ1-2; unclear D gene. V shed 4 bases and J shed 2 bases, with 14 bases lying between them. The CDR3 extends over 15 amino acids. Germline CDR1 SNHLY, CDR2 FYNNEI.

V gene TRBV23-1 combines with J gene TRBJ2-5; TRBD1 aligns across 8 bases. TRBV23-1 is recorded as an ORF, its role being uncertain. With V trimmed by 8 bases and J by 4 bases, 12 bases remained unmatched. This CDR3 is built from 15 residues. The CDR3 here is CASVILRGPRETQYF. The CDR3, as DNA: TGCGCCAGCGTAATCCTCAGGGGGCCAAGAGAGACCCAGTACTTC.

The genes are TRBV5-1 and TRBJ2-5; 7 bases map to TRBD1. Germline CDR1 is SGHRS and CDR2 is YFSETQ. J was trimmed by 2 bases and V by 4 bases; bases with no gene match: 5. The CDR3 extends over 14 amino acids. CDR3 in amino acids: CASSLRTGQETQYF. The CDR3 DNA sequence: TGCGCCAGCAGCCTACGGACAGGACAAGAGACCCAGTACTTC.

This clone appeared many times. The V and J genes are TRBV4-2 and TRBJ2-5, with 14 bases lining up with TRBD2. Per germline, CDR1 LGHNA and CDR2 YNFKEQ. J was trimmed by 2 bases and V by 3 bases; bases with no gene match: 8. The CDR3 covers 18 residues. CDR3: CASSQYGTSGSTQETQYF. CDR3 DNA sequence: TGTGCCAGCAGCCAGTACGGGACTAGCGGGAGTACACAAGAGACCCAGTACTTC.

The chain is built from TRBV6-5 and TRBJ2-1; D is perhaps TRBD1 or TRBD2 (5 bases each). The CDR3 is 12 residues long. V lost 8 bases and J lost 8, with 13 bases in between. Germline V gene sequence: CDR1 MNHEY, CDR2 SVGAGI. The CDR3: CASAGDAHEQFF. In DNA, the CDR3 is TGTGCCAGCGCTGGGGACGCACATGAGCAGTTCTTC.

The CDR3 nucleotides are TGTGCCAGCAGTGTCCTTTTACGCGGTGAGCAGTTCTTC. Its translation is CASSVLLRGEQFF. The chain joins TRBV2 to TRBJ2-1; D unclear. The V end lost 4 bases, the J end lost 9 bases, and 13 bases lay between the germline ends. Looked up from germline, CDR1 is SNHLY and CDR2 is FYNNEI. This CDR3 has 13 amino acids.

The gene calls are TRBV4-1 and TRBJ2-5; D is possibly TRBD1 (6 bases). This CDR3 spans 15 amino acids. Germline loops: CDR1 MGHRA, CDR2 YSYEKL. With 0 bases removed from V and 2 bases from J, the gap between germline ends came to 10 bases. The CDR3 nucleotides read TGCGCCAGCAGCCAAGATCCAGGACAGCAAGAGACCCAGTACTTC. It is translated as CASSQDPGQQETQYF.

The V and J genes are TRBV19 and TRBJ1-1, with TRBD1 identical over 9 bases. Germline V gene sequence: CDR1 LNHDA, CDR2 SQIVND (reference sequence). V was pared by 3 bases and J by 3 bases, with 5 bases of the junction left unmatched. The CDR3 covers 15 residues. The CDR3 region has the DNA TGTGCCAGTAGTATCGGGGACAGGGACCACACTGAAGCTTTCTTT. Translated: CASSIGDRDHTEAFF.

This clone was detected a few times. The chain combines TRBV9 with TRBJ2-7; D uncertain. This CDR3 is 14 amino acids long. V was trimmed by 0 bases and J by 4 bases, leaving 11 bases between them. Germline CDR1 and CDR2: SGDLS and YYNGEE. Here the CDR3 reads CASSVGPSAYEQYF. In DNA, the CDR3 is TGTGCCAGCAGCGTAGGTCCCAGTGCGTACGAGCAGTACTTC. Looking up the rest from reference TRBV9 and TRBJ2-7 gives the full variable domain: DSGVTQTPKHLITATGQRVTLRCSPRSGDLSVYWYQQSLDQGLQFLIQYYNGEERAKGNILERFSAQQFPDLHSELNLSSLELGDSALYFCASSVGPSAYEQYFGPGTRLTVT.

In its sample, this clone was seen a few times. This chain uses TRBV6-6 with TRBJ2-7; D is unresolved. Trimming shortened V by 2 bases and J by 2 bases, and 4 bases separated the two germline ends. There are 12 residues in the CDR3. In germline, CDR1 is MNHNY, CDR2 SVGAGI (reference sequence). The CDR3 loop is CASSYVAYEQYF. The DNA of the CDR3 is TGTGCCAGCAGTTACGTAGCCTACGAGCAGTACTTC.

This clone came up a few times. This sequence joins TRBV5-1 and TRBJ2-1; D possibly matches TRBD1 or TRBD2 (5 bases each). In germline, CDR1 is SGHRS, CDR2 YFSETQ. V was trimmed by 2 bases and J by 6 bases, leaving 18 bases between them. This CDR3 has 16 amino acids. CDR3 nucleotides: TGCGCCAGCAGCTTTGGGGGAACTAGTCAGGTCAATGAGCAGTTCTTC. Residues: CASSFGGTSQVNEQFF.

The chain carries TRBV9 and TRBJ2-1, with 12 bases identical to TRBD2. The CDR3 is 14 amino acids. The germline gives CDR1 SGDLS, CDR2 YYNGEE. J was trimmed by 9 bases and V by 5 bases; bases with no gene match: 6. CDR3 protein: CASSGTSGLGEQFF. CDR3 nucleotide sequence: TGTGCCAGCAGTGGGACTAGCGGGCTGGGTGAGCAGTTCTTC.

The rearrangement links TRBV25-1 to TRBJ2-3; D remains unclear. Per the germline V gene, CDR1 is MGHDK and CDR2 is SYGVNS. V lost 1 base, J lost 2 bases, and 7 bases lay in between. The CDR3 is made up of 14 amino acids. Here the CDR3 DNA reads TGTGCCAGCAGTGAATCGCCACACACAGATACGCAGTATTTT. Translating gives CASSESPHTDTQYF.

The chain has TRBV29-1 and TRBJ1-3; D call uncertain. Germline CDR1 SQVTM, CDR2 ANQGSEA. V shed 0 bases and J shed 0 bases, with 15 bases lying between them. CDR3 length: 17 residues. The CDR3 protein is CSVEDLMTRSSGNTIYF. For the CDR3, the DNA is TGCAGCGTTGAAGATCTTATGACACGAAGCTCTGGAAACACCATATATTTT.

J is TRBJ2-1 and V is TRBV29-1; the D gene is possibly TRBD1 (6 bases). CDR1 is SQVTM and CDR2 is ANQGSEA in the germline V gene. Trimming pared 4 bases from V and 5 bases from J, leaving 15 bases between. The CDR3 extends over 14 amino acids. The CDR3 region is CSVVRLGTHNEQFF. The CDR3 nucleotides read TGCAGCGTTGTAAGACTCGGGACACACAATGAGCAGTTCTTC.

The chain employs TRBV1 and TRBJ2-7; no check of the table's D call, TRBD2, against the DNA was made. TRBV1 is a pseudogene. The length of the CDR3 is 15 residues. In DNA form, the CDR3 reads TGCACCAGCAGCCAAGCCGGGAGAGGTGCCCACGAGCAGTACTTC. Translating it yields CTSSQAGRGAHEQYF.

V usage is TRBV4-1 and J usage is TRBJ2-3; TRBD2 agrees at 14 bases. CDR1 is MGHRA, CDR2 YSYEKL, per germline. This CDR3 is 16 amino acids long. V dropped 3 bases and J dropped 8; count of bases not matched to a gene: 7. CDR3 sequence (DNA): TGCGCCAGCAGCCAGGGACTAGCGGGAGTAAGCGGTACGCAGTATTTT. Protein sequence: CASSQGLAGVSGTQYF.

The chain joins TRBV9 to TRBJ2-7; tentatively, D is TRBD2 (5 bases). Deletions cut 2 bases from V and 9 bases from J, with 15 bases between. This CDR3 region has 13 residues. The germline V gene encodes CDR1 SGDLS and CDR2 YYNGEE. CDR3 in DNA: TGTGCCAGCAGCGTCGGAGTCGGACGGGGGCAGTACTTC. Encoded protein: CASSVGVGRGQYF.

The chain uses TRBV6-5 and TRBJ1-1, with unresolved D. Looked up from germline, CDR1 is MNHEY and CDR2 is SVGAGI. Between the trimmed V and J ends, which lost 6 bases and 4 bases, there was a span of 18 bases. This CDR3 is 15 amino acids long. The CDR3 DNA sequence: TGTGCCAGCAGGCGTACATTGATGTCGTCCACTGAAGCTTTCTTT. Protein: CASRRTLMSSTEAFF.

For this clone: Other DNA sequences in this sample translate to the same CDR3. The chain recombines TRBV5-1 with TRBJ1-1, with D possibly being TRBD1 (5 bases). The V end lost 2 bases, the J end lost 1 base, and 6 bases lay between the germline ends. Per the germline V gene, CDR1 is SGHRS and CDR2 is YFSETQ. The CDR3 spans 13 residues. The CDR3: CASSFTGNTEAFF. CDR3 DNA: TGCGCCAGCAGCTTTACAGGGAACACTGAAGCTTTCTTT.

The chain couples TRBV5-4 to TRBJ2-2, with D maybe TRBD2 (6 bases). This CDR3 region has 13 residues. V was clipped by 4 bases and J by 5 bases, with 9 bases between them. CDR1 is SGHNT and CDR2 is YYREEE in the germline V gene (reference sequence). The CDR3 spells CASSGTPTGELFF. The CDR3 nucleotides are TGTGCCAGCAGCGGGACTCCAACCGGGGAGCTGTTTTTT.